Below are 23 T cell receptor beta chains sequenced from a single sample in a study of CD8+ T cells in alopecia areata (dated by TCRdb to 2016 to 2019). This sample's time point label indicates: around 22 weeks on oral tofacitinib. Explained via the paper, the treatment or condition label denotes: oral pan-JAK inhibitor, 5-10 mg twice daily. Libraries were prepared through the immunoSEQ multiplex PCR assay. RNA was extracted from all samples and reverse transcribed into cDNA, which served as template for TCR sequencing. The clones in this table, taken by TCRdb from immuneACCESS, are in-frame only. Not every clone is retained; where verified, under half of the shortfall comes from an unresolved V gene, and the cause of the rest is unknown. The sample data list around 290,000 clones, and roughly 64% of these were observed just once. The ten most abundant clones make up around 1.8% of the sample. This sample comprised CD4+ T cells sorted from blood, obtained at week 24, from a patient treated with tofacitinib. Receptors were obtained from a human donor with alopecia areata.

The chain couples TRBV30 to TRBJ1-6; D is uncertain. The CDR3 loop spans 12 amino acids. The V gene's germline CDR1 is GTSNPN and CDR2 SVGIG (reference sequence). Deletions cut 1 base from V and 8 bases from J, with 6 bases between. Written as DNA, the CDR3 is TGTGCCTGGAGTGGCGCCTATTCACCCCTCCACTTT. Its protein product is CAWSGAYSPLHF.

This clone was counted between two and nine times. The chain links TRBV27 to TRBJ2-3; D could derive from TRBD1 or TRBD2 (5 bases each). The CDR3 runs to 14 residues. Germline V gene data show CDR1 as MNHEY and CDR2 as SMNVEV (reference sequence). V was cut by 8 bases and J by 2 bases, with 14 bases left in between. CDR3 amino acids: CASGGPSTTDTQYF. CDR3 DNA: TGTGCCAGCGGGGGACCTTCGACCACAGATACGCAGTATTTT.

Points on this clone: Other nucleotide sequences from this sample produce the same CDR3. The V and J genes are TRBV7-8 and TRBJ2-7; no reliable D call. Germline-derived CDR1 and CDR2 are SGHVS and FQNEAQ. The CDR3 sequence is 12 residues long. Trimming pared 5 bases from V and 4 bases from J, leaving 9 bases between. CDR3 nucleotide sequence: TGTGCCAGCAGCCTCAACCTTTACGAGCAGTACTTC. Protein product: CASSLNLYEQYF.

This clone has a handful of counts. This chain joins TRBV2 and TRBJ1-6; D gene unclear. V gave up 2 bases and J gave up 6 bases, with 2 bases separating them. Germline V lookup: CDR1 SNHLY, CDR2 FYNNEI. The CDR3 runs to 12 residues. The DNA of the CDR3 is TGTGCCAGCAGTGAAATTAATTCACCCCTCCACTTT. Its protein product is CASSEINSPLHF.

This clone was recorded a few times. The CDR3 region has the DNA TGTGCCAGCAGCGGACAGGGGGCGTCTAATGGCTACACCTTC. It encodes CASSGQGASNGYTF. This sequence joins TRBV9 and TRBJ1-2; TRBD1 aligns across 10 bases. Per germline, CDR1 SGDLS and CDR2 YYNGEE. This CDR3 is 14 amino acids long. Germline trimming cut 3 bases from V and 6 bases from J; bases unmatched to any gene: 5.

This clone was seen a few times. This sequence joins TRBV5-1 and TRBJ2-2; a possible D gene is TRBD2 (6 bases). The V gene lost 0 bases and the J gene lost 3 bases, with 9 bases spanning the gap. This CDR3 has 15 amino acids. The germline CDR1 and CDR2 sequences are SGHRS and YFSETQ. The CDR3 reads CASSLAGGDTGELFF. DNA of the CDR3: TGCGCCAGCAGCTTGGCGGGCGGGGACACCGGGGAGCTGTTTTTT.

This clone was observed a few times. The V gene is TRBV10-3, the J gene TRBJ1-1; a possible D gene is TRBD1 (5 bases). Trimming pared 9 bases from V and 6 bases from J, leaving 20 bases between. Germline-derived CDR1 and CDR2 are ENHRY and SYGVKD. This CDR3 region has 14 residues. CDR3 region: CAIASGEGYAEAFF. CDR3 DNA: TGTGCCATAGCCTCCGGGGAGGGGTATGCTGAAGCTTTCTTT.

The CDR3 loop is CASSLLPASYEQYF. The CDR3 DNA follows: TGTGCCAGCAGTTTATTACCGGCTAGCTACGAGCAGTACTTC. V gene TRBV28 combines with J gene TRBJ2-7, with D unresolved. This CDR3 region has 14 residues. Germline CDR1 and CDR2: MDHEN and SYDVKM. V was cut by 1 base and J by 3 bases, with 10 bases left in between.

The chain joins TRBV5-4 to TRBJ2-1; D is perhaps TRBD2 (6 bases). V dropped 1 base and J dropped 12 bases, with 17 bases sitting between them. Per the germline V gene, CDR1 is SGHNT and CDR2 is YYREEE (reference sequence). The CDR3 is 14 residues long. The CDR3 DNA reads as TGTGCCAGCAGCTTGCCCGGGACTCTCGAGGGGCAGTTCTTC. Translating it yields CASSLPGTLEGQFF.

The chain uses TRBV7-9 and TRBJ2-7; TRBD2 aligns across 11 bases. Germline V gene sequence: CDR1 SEHNR, CDR2 FQNEAQ (reference sequence). The CDR3 runs to 16 residues. Trimming took 5 bases from V and 3 from J; bases not matched to a gene: 9. The CDR3 spells CASSPSSGTSGYEQYF. The CDR3 DNA reads as TGTGCCAGCAGCCCCTCCTCCGGGACTAGCGGCTACGAGCAGTACTTC.

This clone has only a few counts. V is TRBV4-3 and J is TRBJ1-4; no definite D call. The germline gives CDR1 LGHNA, CDR2 YSLEER. Deletions cut 0 bases from V and 10 bases from J, with 15 bases between. The CDR3 runs 15 residues. CDR3 loop: CASSQDNQGSGKLFF. The CDR3 nucleotides read TGCGCCAGCAGCCAAGATAATCAAGGATCAGGAAAACTGTTTTTT.

This chain links TRBV5-4 with TRBJ2-7; no reliable D call. Trimming stripped 4 bases from V and 3 bases from J, with 14 bases between. The CDR3 is made up of 14 amino acids. Germline values: CDR1 SGHNT, CDR2 YYREEE (reference sequence). The CDR3 loop reads CASSPPDRIYEQYF. The CDR3 DNA reads as TGTGCCAGCAGCCCGCCCGACCGGATCTACGAGCAGTACTTC.

The chain employs TRBV30 and TRBJ1-2; 11 bases match TRBD1. The germline CDR1 and CDR2 sequences are GTSNPN and SVGIG (reference sequence). J was trimmed by 4 bases and V by 5 bases; bases with no gene match: 9. The CDR3 is 15 amino acids. CDR3 residues: CAWSIPGTGGYGYTF. The CDR3 DNA sequence: TGTGCCTGGTCTATTCCCGGGACAGGGGGCTATGGCTACACCTTC.

The rearrangement joins TRBV30 to TRBJ1-2; TRBD1 matches 9 bases. The CDR3 is 15 amino acids. Germline trimming cut 2 bases from V and 3 bases from J; bases unmatched to any gene: 7. From germline, CDR1 is GTSNPN and CDR2 SVGIG (reference sequence). CDR3 in DNA: TGTGCCTGGAGTTTGGACAGGGGAGGCTACTATGGCTACACCTTC. Protein sequence: CAWSLDRGGYYGYTF.

This clone was recorded a few times. The gene calls are TRBV10-3 and TRBJ2-7, with TRBD2 as a possible D gene (6 bases). The V end lost 7 bases, the J end lost 3 bases, and 10 bases lay between the germline ends. This CDR3 has 12 amino acids. Looked up from germline, CDR1 is ENHRY and CDR2 is SYGVKD. Here the CDR3 DNA reads TGTGCCATCACCCCGGGGGTCTACGAGCAGTACTTC. This encodes CAITPGVYEQYF.

The chain couples TRBV10-3 to TRBJ2-3, with 9 bases lining up with TRBD1. Germline CDR1 and CDR2: ENHRY and SYGVKD. Unmatched junction bases numbered 0, after V lost 6 bases and J lost 5 bases. The CDR3 consists of 12 residues. Here the CDR3 DNA reads TGTGCCATCAGGGGACAGGGAGATACGCAGTATTTT. Encoded protein: CAIRGQGDTQYF.

This clone was seen just once. The chain uses TRBV11-3 and TRBJ2-7; no firm D call. The CDR3 totals 12 residues. Germline assignment: CDR1 SGHNT and CDR2 YENEEA. The ends were cut back, 0 bases at V and 4 bases at J, with 4 bases in the middle. CDR3 sequence: CASSLERYEQYF. CDR3 nucleotides: TGTGCCAGCAGCTTAGAAAGATACGAGCAGTACTTC. The full variable domain, completed using reference TRBV11-3 and TRBJ2-7, is EAGVVQSPRYKIIEKKQPVAFWCNPISGHNTLYWYLQNLGQGPELLIRYENEEAVDDSQLPKDRFSAERLKGVDSTLKIQPAELGDSAVYLCASSLERYEQYFGPGTRLTVT.

This chain connects TRBV7-3 to TRBJ2-6; D is unresolved. V dropped 5 bases and J dropped 3 bases, with 11 bases sitting between them. There are 15 residues in the CDR3. Germline V CDR1 and CDR2: SGHTA, FQGTGA. CDR3 region: CASSVPVGGANVLTF. DNA for the CDR3: TGTGCCAGCAGCGTACCTGTTGGTGGGGCCAACGTCCTGACTTTC.

This chain links TRBV7-8 with TRBJ1-1; 9 bases line up with TRBD1. This CDR3 is 14 amino acids long. After removal of 6 bases from V and 1 base from J, the junction contained 3 bases not matched to a gene. Looked up from germline, CDR1 is SGHVS and CDR2 is FQNEAQ. Here the CDR3 reads CASRRDRANTEAFF. CDR3 in DNA: TGTGCCAGCAGGAGGGACAGGGCGAACACTGAAGCTTTCTTT.

The V call is TRBV6-5, the J call TRBJ2-7, with TRBD1 identical over 7 bases. CDR1 is MNHEY, CDR2 SVGAGI, per germline. The junction had 4 bases not matched to a gene; V was cut back by 5 bases and J by 3 bases. The CDR3 runs to 13 residues. The CDR3 sequence: CASSDRVVYEQYF. CDR3 bases: TGTGCCAGCAGTGACAGGGTTGTCTACGAGCAGTACTTC.

The chain recombines TRBV29-1 with TRBJ2-3; possibly TRBD2 for D (5 bases). The ends were cut back, 3 bases at V and 2 bases at J, with 9 bases in the middle. Germline V gene sequence: CDR1 SQVTM, CDR2 ANQGSEA. The CDR3 sequence is 13 residues long. CDR3 in DNA: TGCAGCGTTGAGGCGGGCGCCACAGATACGCAGTATTTT. Translation: CSVEAGATDTQYF.

This chain connects TRBV5-1 to TRBJ2-7; D is tentatively TRBD1 or TRBD2 (5 bases each). The germline CDR1 and CDR2 sequences are SGHRS and YFSETQ. The CDR3 is 14 residues long. V lost 5 bases and J 5 bases, leaving 17 bases between the germline ends. In DNA, the CDR3 is TGCGCCAGCAGTGGACCGGGGACGGTAAACGAGCAGTACTTC. This translates into CASSGPGTVNEQYF. Looking up the rest from reference TRBV5-1 and TRBJ2-7 gives the full variable domain: KAGVTQTPRYLIKTRGQQVTLSCSPISGHRSVSWYQQTPGQGLQFLFEYFSETQRNKGNFPGRFSGRQFSNSRSEMNVSTLELGDSALYLCASSGPGTVNEQYFGPGTRLTVT.

This clone came up a few times. V is TRBV6-6 and J is TRBJ2-2; 11 bases fit TRBD1. Germline values: CDR1 MNHNY, CDR2 SVGAGI (reference sequence). This CDR3 region has 15 residues. After removal of 5 bases from V and 4 bases from J, the junction contained 3 bases not matched to a gene. CDR3 DNA sequence: TGTGCCAGCAGTCCCGGGACAGGGGGCACCGGGGAGCTGTTTTTT. Amino acid sequence: CASSPGTGGTGELFF.